A single sample gave rise to the 8 T cell receptor beta chains below, sequenced in a study of beta chain features in type 1 diabetes. Of the isolated RNA, all was reverse transcribed, and so the sequenced material was expressed TCRB transcripts. Here immunoSEQ multiplex PCR was the method, and the copy in TCRdb shows in-frame clones only, minus some. The repertoire holds around 500,000 clones, with about 30% as singletons. Sequencing input: naive CD4+ T cells from blood. The source is a man younger than 30 in good health.

DNA for the CDR3: TGTGCCAGCAGCGGGACTAGCGGGAGGAATGAGCAGTTCTTC. Translated, it gives CASSGTSGRNEQFF. The rearrangement links TRBV25-1 to TRBJ2-1, with TRBD2 matching 15 bases. CDR1 and CDR2 from the germline V gene are MGHDK and SYGVNS. V shed 6 bases and J 7 bases; nucleotides not matched to a gene: 1. The CDR3 has 14 amino acids.

This clone was counted between two and nine times. CDR3 residues: CASKQHYEQYF. For the CDR3, the DNA is TGTGCCAGCAAACAACACTACGAGCAGTACTTC. The chain recombines TRBV25-1 with TRBJ2-7; D is undetermined. Germline CDR1 and CDR2: MGHDK and SYGVNS. V lost 7 bases and J 3 bases, leaving 7 bases between the germline ends. This CDR3 comprises 11 residues.

The gene calls are TRBV6-6 and TRBJ2-3, with a weak D call TRBD1 (6 bases). Germline V lookup: CDR1 MNHNY, CDR2 SVGAGI (reference sequence). This CDR3 spans 14 amino acids. The V and J ends lost 7 bases and 2 bases respectively, with 13 bases between them. The DNA for the CDR3 is TGTGCCAGCAACTCACAGGGCTTCACAGATACGCAGTATTTT. Translated: CASNSQGFTDTQYF.

With respect to this clone: Within the sample, other DNA sequences also encode this same CDR3. This chain joins TRBV29-1 and TRBJ2-5; D possibly matches TRBD1 or TRBD2 (5 bases each). The CDR3 totals 11 residues. Germline lookup yields CDR1 SQVTM and CDR2 ANQGSEA. The V gene lost 6 bases and the J gene lost 5 bases, with 10 bases spanning the gap. CDR3 DNA sequence: TGCAGCGTCGGGACGGAGGAGACCCAGTACTTC. It translates to CSVGTEETQYF.

This clone has only a few counts. J is TRBJ2-3 and V is TRBV7-2, with 7 bases aligning to TRBD1. Losses at the gene ends were 4 bases for V and 6 bases for J; bases not matched to a gene: 7. CDR3 length: 14 amino acids. Germline values: CDR1 SGHTA, CDR2 FQGNSA. The CDR3 nucleotides are TGTGCCAGCAGCTCGGGACAGACGTCTGATACGCAGTATTTT. This gives the protein CASSSGQTSDTQYF.

The rearrangement joins TRBV2 to TRBJ2-7; weak D call: TRBD2 (6 bases). V was cut by 7 bases and J by 5 bases, with 15 bases left in between. Germline V gene sequence: CDR1 SNHLY, CDR2 FYNNEI. The CDR3 contains 13 residues. CDR3 region: CASKVRELDEQYF. CDR3 in DNA: TGTGCCAGCAAAGTTCGGGAGTTGGACGAGCAGTACTTC.

This sequence joins TRBV19 and TRBJ2-2; D is unclear. The V gene's germline CDR1 is LNHDA and CDR2 SQIVND (reference sequence). Trimming removed 0 bases at V and 2 bases at J, with 7 bases between. This CDR3 is 15 amino acids long. CDR3 loop: CASSIDGHNTGELFF. CDR3 nucleotides: TGTGCCAGTAGTATAGATGGCCACAACACCGGGGAGCTGTTTTTT.

J is TRBJ2-1 and V is TRBV15, with 13 positions matching TRBD2. CDR3 length: 21 amino acids. Unmatched junction bases numbered 15, after V lost 2 bases and J lost 2 bases. The germline CDR1 and CDR2 sequences are LNHNV and YYDKDF (reference sequence). The chain's CDR3 is CATSRMAGGLAGEGPYNEQFF. Written as DNA, the CDR3 is TGTGCCACCAGCAGAATGGCAGGCGGACTAGCGGGAGAGGGGCCCTACAATGAGCAGTTCTTC.